The clone carrying this T cell receptor (beta chain) has only a few counts. The data stem from a study of type 1 regulatory T cells. Across the study: T-allo10 is a Tr1-enriched, alloantigen-specific CD4 T cell product made in vitro.

This CDR3 comprises 15 residues. Germline assignment: CDR1 SGHTA and CDR2 FQGTGA. The V gene lost 5 bases and the J gene lost 6 bases, with 18 bases spanning the gap. Each CDR3 protein is one row after TCRdb ran MiXCR on the reads. The repertoire has 80,000 to 100,000 distinct CDR3 sequences, about a third of them found once; the top ten carry roughly 2.4%. Material: CD4+ T cells, either the whole sample or a sorted fraction (not recorded which). The receptor's source is a human donor in good health. V gene TRBV7-3 combines with J gene TRBJ2-3; tentatively, D is TRBD1 (6 bases). The CDR3 spells CASSPEAGQGDTQYF. CDR3 nucleotides: TGTGCCAGCAGCCCAGAGGCAGGGCAGGGGGATACGCAGTATTTT. Complete variable domain (other parts from reference TRBV7-3 and TRBJ2-3): GAGVSQTPSNKVTEKGKYVELRCDPISGHTALYWYRQSLGQGPEFLIYFQGTGAADDSGLPNDRFFAVRPEGSVSTLKIQRTERGDSAVYLCASSPEAGQGDTQYFGPGTRLTVL.